The clone carrying this T cell receptor (beta chain) was observed once. As yet, its antigen is unknown. Profiling relied on immunoSEQ multiplex PCR, and the TCRdb table lists in-frame clones only, not all of them. This table has about 49,000 clones, 90% to 95% appearing once. The sample belongs to a study of T cells in tuberculosis. Specified time point: new active TB diagnosis, blood taken before or within 7 days of starting treatment. Unsorted cryopreserved PBMC were sequenced, averaging around 94,000 T cells per clinical donor. Study conclusions and caveats: Active tuberculosis alpha repertoires lay closer to GMM-specific TCRs than controls'.

The source of this sequence is an adult with tuberculosis. The input for sequencing was PBMCs, taken at tuberculosis diagnosis.

This CDR3 is CASSFGGETQYF. DNA for the CDR3: TGTGCCAGCAGTTTCGGAGGAGAGACCCAGTACTTC. This sequence joins TRBV28 and TRBJ2-5; perhaps TRBD2 as D (5 bases). Germline assignment: CDR1 MDHEN and CDR2 SYDVKM. With 3 bases removed from V and 4 bases from J, the gap between germline ends came to 6 bases. This CDR3 has 12 residues.